This T cell receptor beta chain was recorded in a study of CD8+ T cells in alopecia areata. Broader study findings: Many expanded lesional clones persisted in scalp and blood during tofacitinib treatment. Normal-skin resident alphabeta T cells also appear among scalp sample sequences. Relative to mice, TCR sharing across patients was less clear, a difference possibly HLA-related.

Documented treatment: oral pan-JAK inhibitor, 5-10 mg twice daily. The trim removed 2 bases at V and 2 bases at J, leaving 3 bases unmatched. CDR3 length: 16 residues. CDR1 is SNHLY and CDR2 is FYNNEI in the germline V gene. cDNA serving as the sequencing template came from extracted, reverse transcribed RNA. Generated by immunoSEQ multiplex PCR, the TCRdb table keeps only in-frame clones and is missing some. The data hold some 180,000 clones, with roughly 46% observed a single time. Comment on this clone: As yet, its antigen is unknown.

Sequencing was performed on CD8+ T cells sorted from blood, taken around week 54, from a patient treated with tofacitinib. This chain uses TRBV2 with TRBJ2-2; 9 bases align to TRBD1. The TCR originated in a human donor with alopecia areata. CDR3 residues: CASSESTGGNTGELFF. In DNA form, the CDR3 reads TGTGCCAGCAGTGAATCGACAGGGGGTAACACCGGGGAGCTGTTTTTT.